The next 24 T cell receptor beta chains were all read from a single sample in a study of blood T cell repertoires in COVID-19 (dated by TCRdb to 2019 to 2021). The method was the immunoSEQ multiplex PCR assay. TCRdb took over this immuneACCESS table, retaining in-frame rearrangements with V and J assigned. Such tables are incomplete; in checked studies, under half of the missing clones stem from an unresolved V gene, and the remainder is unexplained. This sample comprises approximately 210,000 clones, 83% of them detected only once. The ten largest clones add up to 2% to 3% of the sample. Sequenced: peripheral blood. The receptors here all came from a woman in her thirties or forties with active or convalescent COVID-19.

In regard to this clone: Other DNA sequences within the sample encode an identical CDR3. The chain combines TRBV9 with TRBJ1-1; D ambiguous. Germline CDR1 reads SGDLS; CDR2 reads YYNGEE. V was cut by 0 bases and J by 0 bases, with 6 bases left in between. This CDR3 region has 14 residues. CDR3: CASSVEPVNTEAFF. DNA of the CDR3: TGTGCCAGCAGCGTAGAACCGGTGAACACTGAAGCTTTCTTT.

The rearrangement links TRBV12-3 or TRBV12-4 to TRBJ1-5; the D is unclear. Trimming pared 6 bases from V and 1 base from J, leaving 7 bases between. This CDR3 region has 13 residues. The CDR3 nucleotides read TGTGCCAGCAGGCGGGCCAGCAATCAGCCCCAGCATTTT. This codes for CASRRASNQPQHF.

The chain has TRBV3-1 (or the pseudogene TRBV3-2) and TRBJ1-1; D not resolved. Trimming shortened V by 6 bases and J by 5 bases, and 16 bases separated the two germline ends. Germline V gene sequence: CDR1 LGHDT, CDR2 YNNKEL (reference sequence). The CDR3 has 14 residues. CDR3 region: CASRRGSTWTEAFF. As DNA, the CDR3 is TGTGCCAGCAGACGCGGTTCGACTTGGACTGAAGCTTTCTTT.

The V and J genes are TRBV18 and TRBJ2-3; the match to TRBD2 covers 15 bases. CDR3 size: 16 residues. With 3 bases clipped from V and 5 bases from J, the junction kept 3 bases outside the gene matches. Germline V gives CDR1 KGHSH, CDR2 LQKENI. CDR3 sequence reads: CASSPRGLAGGDTQYF. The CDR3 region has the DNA TGTGCCAGCTCACCCCGGGGACTAGCGGGAGGAGATACGCAGTATTTT.

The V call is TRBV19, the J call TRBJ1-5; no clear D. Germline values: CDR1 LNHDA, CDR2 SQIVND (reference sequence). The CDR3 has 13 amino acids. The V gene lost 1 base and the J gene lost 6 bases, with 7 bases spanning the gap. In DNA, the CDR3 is TGTGCCAGTAGTATAGGTTCTACTCAGCCCCAGCATTTT. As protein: CASSIGSTQPQHF. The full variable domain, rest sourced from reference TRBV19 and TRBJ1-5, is DGGITQSPKYLFRKEGQNVTLSCEQNLNHDAMYWYRQDPGQGLRLIYYSQIVNDFQKGDIAEGYSVSREKKESFPLTVTSAQKNPTAFYLCASSIGSTQPQHFGDGTRLSIL.

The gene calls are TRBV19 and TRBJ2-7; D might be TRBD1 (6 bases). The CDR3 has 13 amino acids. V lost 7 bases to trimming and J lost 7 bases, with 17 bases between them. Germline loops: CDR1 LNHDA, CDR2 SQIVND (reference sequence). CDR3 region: CASNNRADSEQYF. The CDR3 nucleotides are TGTGCCAGTAATAACAGGGCCGACTCGGAGCAGTACTTC.

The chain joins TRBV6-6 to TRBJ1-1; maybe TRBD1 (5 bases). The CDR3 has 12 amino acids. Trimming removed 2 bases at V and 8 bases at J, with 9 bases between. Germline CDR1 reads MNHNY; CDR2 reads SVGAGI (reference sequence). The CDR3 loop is CASSYVSGEAFF. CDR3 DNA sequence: TGTGCCAGCAGTTACGTTTCAGGGGAAGCTTTCTTT.

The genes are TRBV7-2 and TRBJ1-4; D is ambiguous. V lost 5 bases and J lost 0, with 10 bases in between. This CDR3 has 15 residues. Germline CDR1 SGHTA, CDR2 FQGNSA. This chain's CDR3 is CASSPRRATNEKLFF. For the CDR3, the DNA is TGTGCCAGCAGCCCCAGGCGGGCAACTAATGAAAAACTGTTTTTT.

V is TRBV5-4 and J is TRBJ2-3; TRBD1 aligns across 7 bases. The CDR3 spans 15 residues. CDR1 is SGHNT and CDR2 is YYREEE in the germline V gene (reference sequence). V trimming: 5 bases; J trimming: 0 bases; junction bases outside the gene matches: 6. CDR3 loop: CASRPGQSSTDTQYF. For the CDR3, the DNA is TGTGCCAGCAGGCCGGGACAGTCTAGCACAGATACGCAGTATTTT.

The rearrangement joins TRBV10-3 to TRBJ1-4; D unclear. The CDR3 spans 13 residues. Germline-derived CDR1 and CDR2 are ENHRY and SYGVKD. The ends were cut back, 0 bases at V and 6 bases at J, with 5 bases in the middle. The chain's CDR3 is CAISESPDEKLFF. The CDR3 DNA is TGTGCCATCAGTGAGTCTCCAGATGAAAAACTGTTTTTT.

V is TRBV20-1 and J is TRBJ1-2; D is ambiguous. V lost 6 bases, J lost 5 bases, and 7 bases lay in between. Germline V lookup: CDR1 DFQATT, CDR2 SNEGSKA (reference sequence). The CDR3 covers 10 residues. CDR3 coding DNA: TGCAGTGCCAAAACTTATGGCTACACCTTC. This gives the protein CSAKTYGYTF.

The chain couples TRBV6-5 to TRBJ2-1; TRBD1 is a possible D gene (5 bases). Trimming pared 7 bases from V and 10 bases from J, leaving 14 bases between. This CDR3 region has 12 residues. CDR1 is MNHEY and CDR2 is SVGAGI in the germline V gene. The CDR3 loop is CASMLLQGEQFF. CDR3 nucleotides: TGTGCCAGCATGCTCCTTCAGGGAGAGCAGTTCTTC.

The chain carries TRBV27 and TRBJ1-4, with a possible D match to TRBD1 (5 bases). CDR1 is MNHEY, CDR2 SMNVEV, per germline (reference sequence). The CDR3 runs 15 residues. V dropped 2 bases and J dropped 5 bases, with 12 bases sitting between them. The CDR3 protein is CASSLVGGRNEKLFF. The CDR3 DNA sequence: TGTGCCAGCAGTTTAGTTGGGGGGAGAAATGAAAAACTGTTTTTT.

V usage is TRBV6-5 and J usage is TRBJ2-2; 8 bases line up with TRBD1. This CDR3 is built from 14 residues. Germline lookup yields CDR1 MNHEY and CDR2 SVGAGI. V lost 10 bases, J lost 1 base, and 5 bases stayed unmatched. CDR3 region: CATRDRGNTGELFF. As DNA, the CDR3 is TGTGCCACTCGAGACAGGGGGAACACCGGGGAGCTGTTTTTT.

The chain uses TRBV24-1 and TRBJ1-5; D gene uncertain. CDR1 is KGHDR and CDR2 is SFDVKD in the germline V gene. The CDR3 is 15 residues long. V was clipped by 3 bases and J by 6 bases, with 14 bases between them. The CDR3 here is CATSDAPGRGQPQHF. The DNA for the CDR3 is TGTGCCACCAGTGATGCCCCTGGTCGCGGTCAGCCCCAGCATTTT.

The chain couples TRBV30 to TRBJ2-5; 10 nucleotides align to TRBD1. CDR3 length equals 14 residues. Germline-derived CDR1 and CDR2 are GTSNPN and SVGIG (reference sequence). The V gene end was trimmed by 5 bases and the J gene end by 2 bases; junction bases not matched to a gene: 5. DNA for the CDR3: TGTGCCTGGGGCCCGGGACAGGGGCAAGAGACCCAGTACTTC. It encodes CAWGPGQGQETQYF.

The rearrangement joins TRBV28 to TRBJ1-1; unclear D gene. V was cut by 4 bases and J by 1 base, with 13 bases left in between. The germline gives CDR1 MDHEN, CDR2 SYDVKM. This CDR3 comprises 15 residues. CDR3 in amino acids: CASSSVIRRNTEAFF. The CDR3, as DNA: TGTGCCAGCAGTTCTGTTATAAGGAGGAACACTGAAGCTTTCTTT.

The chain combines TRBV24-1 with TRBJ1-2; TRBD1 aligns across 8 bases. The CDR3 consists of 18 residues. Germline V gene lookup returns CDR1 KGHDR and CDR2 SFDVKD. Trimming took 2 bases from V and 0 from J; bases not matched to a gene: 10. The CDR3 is CATSDSKTGDQANYGYTF. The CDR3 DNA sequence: TGTGCCACCAGTGATTCCAAGACAGGGGACCAAGCTAACTATGGCTACACCTTC.

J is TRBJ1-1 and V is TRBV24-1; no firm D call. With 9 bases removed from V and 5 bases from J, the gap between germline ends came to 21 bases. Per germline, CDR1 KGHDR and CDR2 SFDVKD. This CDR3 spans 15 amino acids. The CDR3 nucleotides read TGTGCCACCGCAGGTGGGGTTCGGGGTAGGACTGAAGCTTTCTTT. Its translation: CATAGGVRGRTEAFF.

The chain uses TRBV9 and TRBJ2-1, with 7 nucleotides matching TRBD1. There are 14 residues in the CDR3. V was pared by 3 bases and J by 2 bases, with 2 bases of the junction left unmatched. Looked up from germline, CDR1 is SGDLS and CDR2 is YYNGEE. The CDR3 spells CASSAGQTYNEQFF. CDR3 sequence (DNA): TGTGCCAGCAGCGCGGGACAGACCTACAATGAGCAGTTCTTC.

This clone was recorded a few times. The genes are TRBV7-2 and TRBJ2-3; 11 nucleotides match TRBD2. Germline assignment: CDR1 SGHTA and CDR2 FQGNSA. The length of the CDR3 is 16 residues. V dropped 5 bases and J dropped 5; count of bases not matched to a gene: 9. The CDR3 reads CASSPLAGGQRDTQYF. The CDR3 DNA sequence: TGTGCCAGCAGCCCCTTAGCGGGGGGGCAGAGAGATACGCAGTATTTT.

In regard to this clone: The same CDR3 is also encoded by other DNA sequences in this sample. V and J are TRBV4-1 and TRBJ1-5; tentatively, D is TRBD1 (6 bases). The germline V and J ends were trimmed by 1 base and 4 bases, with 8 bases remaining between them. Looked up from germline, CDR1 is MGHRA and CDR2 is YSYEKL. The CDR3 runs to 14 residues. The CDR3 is CASSQAQGNQPQHF. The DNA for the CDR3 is TGCGCCAGCAGCCAAGCTCAGGGGAATCAGCCCCAGCATTTT.

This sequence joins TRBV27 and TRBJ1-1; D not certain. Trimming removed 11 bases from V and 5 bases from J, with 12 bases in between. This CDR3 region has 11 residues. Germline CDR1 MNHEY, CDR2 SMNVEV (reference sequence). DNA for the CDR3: TGTGCCTCTGTGTTTAGTACTGAAGCTTTCTTT. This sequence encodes CASVFSTEAFF.

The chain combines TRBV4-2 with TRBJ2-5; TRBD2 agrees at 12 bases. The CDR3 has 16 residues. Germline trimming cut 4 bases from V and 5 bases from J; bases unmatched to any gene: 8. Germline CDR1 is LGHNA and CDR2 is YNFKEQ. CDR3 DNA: TGTGCCAGCAGCCTGCTAGCGGGAGGGCCAAGGGAGACCCAGTACTTC. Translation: CASSLLAGGPRETQYF.